This T cell receptor beta chain was recovered during a study of blood T cell repertoires in COVID-19. Study information: The analysed material was cDNA or gDNA that came from T cells, B-cell-depleted T cells, or PBMCs.

Deletions cut 1 base from V and 9 bases from J, with 16 bases between. CDR1 is MGHRA and CDR2 is YSYEKL in the germline V gene. The CDR3 is 16 residues long. The authors' processing: Amplification of reference gene primers was used by the study to estimate nucleated cell counts. Generated by immunoSEQ multiplex PCR, the TCRdb table keeps only in-frame clones and is missing some. V, J and clone size derive from that table, while D and trimming were established from the DNA sequence. The table includes around 200,000 clones, 80% detected once. Residents of 24 US areas, aged about 18 to 89 years, made up the participants. Cohort allocation depended upon clinical history that participants reported.

Sequenced: PBMCs or T cells enriched from blood (not recorded which). This receptor was obtained from a woman between 40 and 50 years old with acute COVID-19. J is TRBJ1-6 and V is TRBV4-1; maybe TRBD1 (5 bases). As DNA, the CDR3 is TGCGCCAGCAGCCAAGCCTCGGGCCGGGGACTTTCACCCCTCCACTTT. It yields the protein CASSQASGRGLSPLHF.